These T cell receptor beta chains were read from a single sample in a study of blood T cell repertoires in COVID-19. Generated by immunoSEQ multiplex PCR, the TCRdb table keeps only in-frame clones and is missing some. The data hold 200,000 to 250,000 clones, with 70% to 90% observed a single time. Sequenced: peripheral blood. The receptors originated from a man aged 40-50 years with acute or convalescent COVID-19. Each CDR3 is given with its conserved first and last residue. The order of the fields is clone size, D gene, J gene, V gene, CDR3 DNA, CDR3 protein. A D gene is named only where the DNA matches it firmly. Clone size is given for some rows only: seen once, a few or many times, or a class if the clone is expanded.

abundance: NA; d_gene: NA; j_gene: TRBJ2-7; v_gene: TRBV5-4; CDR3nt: TGTGCCAGCAGCTCCCATGCCTATAACTCCTACGAGCAGTACTTC; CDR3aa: CASSSHAYNSYEQYF
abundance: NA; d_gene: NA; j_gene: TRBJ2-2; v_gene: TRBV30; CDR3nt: TGTGCCTGGATAAGGCAGGCTAACACCGGGGAGCTGTTTTTT; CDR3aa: CAWIRQANTGELFF
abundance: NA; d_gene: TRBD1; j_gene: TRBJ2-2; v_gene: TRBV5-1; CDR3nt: TGCGCCAGCAGCTTACAGGGGGCGAACACCGGGGAGCTGTTTTTT; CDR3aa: CASSLQGANTGELFF
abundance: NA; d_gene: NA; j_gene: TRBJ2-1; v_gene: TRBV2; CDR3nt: TGTGCCAGCAGTGGGACCCGTAGCGATGAGCAGTTCTTC; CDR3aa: CASSGTRSDEQFF
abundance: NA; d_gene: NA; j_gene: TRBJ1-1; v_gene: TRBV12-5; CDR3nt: TGTGCTAGTGAAGGGGCGAAGAACACTGAAGCTTTCTTT; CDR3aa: CASEGAKNTEAFF
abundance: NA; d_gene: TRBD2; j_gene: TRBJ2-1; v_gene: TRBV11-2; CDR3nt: TGTGCCAGCAGCGCCAGACTAGCGGATTCCTACAATGAGCAGTTCTTC; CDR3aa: CASSARLADSYNEQFF
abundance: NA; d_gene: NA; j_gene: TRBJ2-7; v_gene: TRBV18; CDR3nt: TGTGCCAGCTCATCATTGGACAGCCTAATATACCTACGAGGGCAGTACTTC; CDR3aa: CASSSLDSLIYLRGQYF
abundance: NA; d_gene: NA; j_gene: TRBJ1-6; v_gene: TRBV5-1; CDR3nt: TGCGCCAGCAGCTTGGGGCAGGGCCTAAATTCACCCCTCCACTTT; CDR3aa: CASSLGQGLNSPLHF
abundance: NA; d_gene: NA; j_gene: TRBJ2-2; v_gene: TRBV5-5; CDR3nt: TGTGCCAGCAGCTTACGCCCGGAGGGGTGGACCGGGGAGCTGTTTTTT; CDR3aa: CASSLRPEGWTGELFF
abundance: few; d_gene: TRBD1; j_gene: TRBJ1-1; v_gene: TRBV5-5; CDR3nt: TGTGCCAGCAGCCCCTGGACAGGCTTGAACACTGAAGCTTTCTTT; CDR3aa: CASSPWTGLNTEAFF
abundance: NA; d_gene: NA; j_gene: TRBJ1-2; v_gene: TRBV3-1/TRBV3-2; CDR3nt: TGTGCCAGCAGCTCCGAGGGGCGGGAATACTATGGCTACACCTTC; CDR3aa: CASSSEGREYYGYTF
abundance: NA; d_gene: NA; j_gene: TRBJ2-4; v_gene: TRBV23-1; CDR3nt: TGCGCCAGCAGTCAATCTTCGGGGGCCAAAAACATTCAGTACTTC; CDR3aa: CASSQSSGAKNIQYF
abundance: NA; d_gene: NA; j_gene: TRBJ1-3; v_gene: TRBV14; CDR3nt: TGTGCCAGCAGCCCCCAGGGGACCTCTGGAAACACCATATATTTT; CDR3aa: CASSPQGTSGNTIYF
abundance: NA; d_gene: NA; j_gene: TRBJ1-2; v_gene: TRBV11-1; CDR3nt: TGTGCCAGCACTTTGGACAGCTCGATCCCTAACGGCTACACCTTC; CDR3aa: CASTLDSSIPNGYTF
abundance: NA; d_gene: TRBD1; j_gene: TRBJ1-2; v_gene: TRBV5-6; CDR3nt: TGTGCCAGCAGCTTGGATCCAGGGGGCTATGGCTACACCTTC; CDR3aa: CASSLDPGGYGYTF
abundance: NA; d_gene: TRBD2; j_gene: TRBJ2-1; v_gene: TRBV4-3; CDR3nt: TGCGCCAGCAGCCTGCGACTTAGCGGGGGTCTAGAGCAGTTCTTC; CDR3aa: CASSLRLSGGLEQFF
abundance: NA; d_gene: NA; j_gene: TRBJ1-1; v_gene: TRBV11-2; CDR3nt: TGTGCCAGCAGCTTAGAGGGGGCGGCTGAAGCTTTCTTT; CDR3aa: CASSLEGAAEAFF
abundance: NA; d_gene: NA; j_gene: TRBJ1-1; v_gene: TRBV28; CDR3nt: TGTGCCAGCAACCCCGTTTCCGGGGGGGTCGGGAACACTGAAGCTTTCTTT; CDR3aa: CASNPVSGGVGNTEAFF
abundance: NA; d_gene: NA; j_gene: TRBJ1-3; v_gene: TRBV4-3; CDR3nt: TGCGCCAGCAGCCAAGGTCCGACAGTTGGAAACACCATATATTTT; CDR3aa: CASSQGPTVGNTIYF
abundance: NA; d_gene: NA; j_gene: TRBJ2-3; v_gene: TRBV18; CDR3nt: TGTGCCAGCTCACCAAGTCCTTTTCCCGGGACTAGCACAGATACGCAGTATTTT; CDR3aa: CASSPSPFPGTSTDTQYF
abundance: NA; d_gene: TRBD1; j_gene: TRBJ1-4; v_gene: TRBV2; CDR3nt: TGTGCCAGCAGTGAAGCTCAGGGGGGTTCTGGGGAAAAACTGTTTTTT; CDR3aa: CASSEAQGGSGEKLFF
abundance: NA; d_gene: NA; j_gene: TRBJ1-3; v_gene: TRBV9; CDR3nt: TGTGCCAGCAGCTCCGACCCCGGCGGCTGGGGAAACACCATATATTTT; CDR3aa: CASSSDPGGWGNTIYF